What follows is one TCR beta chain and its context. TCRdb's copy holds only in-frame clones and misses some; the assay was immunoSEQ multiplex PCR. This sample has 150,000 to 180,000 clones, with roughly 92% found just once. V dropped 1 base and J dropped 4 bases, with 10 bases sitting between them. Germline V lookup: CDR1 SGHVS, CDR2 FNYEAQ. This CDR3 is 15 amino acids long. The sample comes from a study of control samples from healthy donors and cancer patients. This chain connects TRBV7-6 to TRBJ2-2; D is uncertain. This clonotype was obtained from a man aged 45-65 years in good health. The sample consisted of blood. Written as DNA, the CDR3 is TGTGCCAGCAGCTTAGGGCCGTCGCGCACCGGGGAGCTGTTTTTT. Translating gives CASSLGPSRTGELFF.